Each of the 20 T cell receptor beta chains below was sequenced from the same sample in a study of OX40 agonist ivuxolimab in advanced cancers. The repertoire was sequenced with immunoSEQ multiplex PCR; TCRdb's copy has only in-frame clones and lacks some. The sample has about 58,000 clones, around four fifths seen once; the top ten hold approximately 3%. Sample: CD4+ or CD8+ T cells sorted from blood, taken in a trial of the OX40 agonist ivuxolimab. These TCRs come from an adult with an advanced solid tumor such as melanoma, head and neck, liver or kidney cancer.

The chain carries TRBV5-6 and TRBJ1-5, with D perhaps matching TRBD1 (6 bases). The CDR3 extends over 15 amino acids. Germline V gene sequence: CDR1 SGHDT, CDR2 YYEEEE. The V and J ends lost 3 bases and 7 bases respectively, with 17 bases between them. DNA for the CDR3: TGTGCCAGCAGCTCGGCAGGGGCGGGAGGGCAGCCCCAGCATTTT. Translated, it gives CASSSAGAGGQPQHF.

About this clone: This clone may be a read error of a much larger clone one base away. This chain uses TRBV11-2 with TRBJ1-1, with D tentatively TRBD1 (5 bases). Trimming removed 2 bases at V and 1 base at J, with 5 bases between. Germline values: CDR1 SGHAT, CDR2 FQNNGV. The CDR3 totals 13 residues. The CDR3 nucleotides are TGTGCCAGCAGCTTACAGGGGAACACTGAAGCTTTCTTT. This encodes CASSLQGNTEAFF.

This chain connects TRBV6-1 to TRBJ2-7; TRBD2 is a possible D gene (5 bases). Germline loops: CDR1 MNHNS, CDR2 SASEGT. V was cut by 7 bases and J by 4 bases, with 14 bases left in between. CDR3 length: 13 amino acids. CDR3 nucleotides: TGTGCCAGCAATCGTTACACGGGGTACGAGCAGTACTTC. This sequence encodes CASNRYTGYEQYF.

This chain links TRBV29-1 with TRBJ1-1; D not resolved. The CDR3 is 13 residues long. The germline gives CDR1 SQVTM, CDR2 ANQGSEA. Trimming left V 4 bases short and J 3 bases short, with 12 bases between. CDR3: CSVAAYFDTEAFF. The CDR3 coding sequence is TGCAGCGTTGCTGCCTATTTCGACACTGAAGCTTTCTTT.

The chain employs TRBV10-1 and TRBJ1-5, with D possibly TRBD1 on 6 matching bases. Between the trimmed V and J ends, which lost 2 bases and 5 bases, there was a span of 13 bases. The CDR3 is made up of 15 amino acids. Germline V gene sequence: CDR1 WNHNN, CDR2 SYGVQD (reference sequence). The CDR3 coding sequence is TGCGCCAGCAGTGAGAGGGGGACAAGGCATCAGCCCCAGCATTTT. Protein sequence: CASSERGTRHQPQHF.

CDR3 residues: CASGGLGGPYNEQFF. In nucleotides, the CDR3 is TGTGCCAGTGGGGGGCTCGGGGGACCATACAATGAGCAGTTCTTC. This chain uses TRBV19 with TRBJ2-1; D could derive from TRBD1 or TRBD2 (6 bases each). Trimming pared 8 bases from V and 4 bases from J, leaving 18 bases between. This CDR3 comprises 15 residues. Germline V lookup: CDR1 LNHDA, CDR2 SQIVND (reference sequence).

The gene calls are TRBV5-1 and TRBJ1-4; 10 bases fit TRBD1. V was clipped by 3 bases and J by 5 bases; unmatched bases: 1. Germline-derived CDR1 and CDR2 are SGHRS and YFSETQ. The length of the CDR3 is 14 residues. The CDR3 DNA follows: TGCGCCAGCAGCTCGGGACAGGGGAATGAAAAACTGTTTTTT. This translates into CASSSGQGNEKLFF.

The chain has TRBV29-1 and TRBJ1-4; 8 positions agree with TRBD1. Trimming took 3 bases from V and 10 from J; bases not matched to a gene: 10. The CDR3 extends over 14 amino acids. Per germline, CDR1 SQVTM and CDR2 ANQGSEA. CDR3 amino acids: CSVDEDRGTGKLFF. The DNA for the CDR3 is TGCAGCGTTGATGAAGACAGGGGAACGGGAAAACTGTTTTTT.

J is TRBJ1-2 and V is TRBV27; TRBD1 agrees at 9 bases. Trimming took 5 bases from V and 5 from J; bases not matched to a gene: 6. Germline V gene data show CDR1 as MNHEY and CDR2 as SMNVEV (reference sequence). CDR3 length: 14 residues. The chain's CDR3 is CASSPGDRVYGYTF. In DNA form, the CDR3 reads TGTGCCAGCAGTCCGGGGGACAGGGTTTATGGCTACACCTTC.

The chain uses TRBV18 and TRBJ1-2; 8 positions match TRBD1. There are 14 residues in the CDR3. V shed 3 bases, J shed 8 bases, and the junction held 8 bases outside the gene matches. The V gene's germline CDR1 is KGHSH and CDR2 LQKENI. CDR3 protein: CASSPGQGAEGYTF. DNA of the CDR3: TGTGCCAGCTCACCCGGACAGGGTGCGGAGGGCTACACCTTC.

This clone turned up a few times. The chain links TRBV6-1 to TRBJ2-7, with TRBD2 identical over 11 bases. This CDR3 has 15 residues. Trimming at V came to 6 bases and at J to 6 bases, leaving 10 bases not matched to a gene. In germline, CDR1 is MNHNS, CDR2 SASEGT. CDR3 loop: CASSLLLAGGREQYF. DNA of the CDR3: TGTGCCAGCAGCCTCCTCTTAGCGGGGGGGCGCGAGCAGTACTTC.

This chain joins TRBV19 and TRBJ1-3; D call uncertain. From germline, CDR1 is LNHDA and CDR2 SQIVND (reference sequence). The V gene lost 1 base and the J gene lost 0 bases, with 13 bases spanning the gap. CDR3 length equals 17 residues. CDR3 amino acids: CASSIVSAGGSGNTIYF. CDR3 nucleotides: TGTGCCAGTAGTATAGTGTCGGCAGGCGGCTCTGGAAACACCATATATTTT.

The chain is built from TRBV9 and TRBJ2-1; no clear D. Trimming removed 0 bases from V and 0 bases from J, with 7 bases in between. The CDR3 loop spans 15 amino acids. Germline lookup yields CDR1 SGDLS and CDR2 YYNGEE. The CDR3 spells CASSVELSSYNEQFF. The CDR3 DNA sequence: TGTGCCAGCAGCGTAGAACTTAGCTCCTACAATGAGCAGTTCTTC. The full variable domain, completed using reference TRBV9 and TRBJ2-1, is DSGVTQTPKHLITATGQRVTLRCSPRSGDLSVYWYQQSLDQGLQFLIQYYNGEERAKGNILERFSAQQFPDLHSELNLSSLELGDSALYFCASSVELSSYNEQFFGPGTRLTVL.

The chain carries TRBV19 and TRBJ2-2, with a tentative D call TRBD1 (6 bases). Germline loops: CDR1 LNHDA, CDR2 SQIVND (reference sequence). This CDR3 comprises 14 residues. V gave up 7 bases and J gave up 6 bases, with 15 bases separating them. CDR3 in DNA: TGTGCCAGTAAAGAACAGGGCGGAGCCGGGGAGCTGTTTTTT. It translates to CASKEQGGAGELFF.

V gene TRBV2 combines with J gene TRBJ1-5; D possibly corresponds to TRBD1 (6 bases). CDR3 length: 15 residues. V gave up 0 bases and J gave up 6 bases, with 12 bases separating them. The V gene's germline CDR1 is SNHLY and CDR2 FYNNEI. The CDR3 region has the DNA TGTGCCAGCAGTGAAGCGCTTCAGGGGACTCAGCCCCAGCATTTT. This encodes CASSEALQGTQPQHF.

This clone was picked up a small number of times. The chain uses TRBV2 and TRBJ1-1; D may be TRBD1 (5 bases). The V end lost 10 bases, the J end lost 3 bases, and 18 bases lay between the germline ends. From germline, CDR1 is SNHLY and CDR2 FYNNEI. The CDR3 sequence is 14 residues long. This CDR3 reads CATRAGEWDTEAFF. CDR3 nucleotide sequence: TGTGCCACCCGGGCGGGGGAATGGGACACTGAAGCTTTCTTT. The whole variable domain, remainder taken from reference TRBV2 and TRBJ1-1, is EPEVTQTPSHQVTQMGQEVILRCVPISNHLYFYWYRQILGQKVEFLVSFYNNEISEKSEIFDDQFSVERPDGSNFTLKIRSTKLEDSAMYFCATRAGEWDTEAFFGQGTRLTVV.

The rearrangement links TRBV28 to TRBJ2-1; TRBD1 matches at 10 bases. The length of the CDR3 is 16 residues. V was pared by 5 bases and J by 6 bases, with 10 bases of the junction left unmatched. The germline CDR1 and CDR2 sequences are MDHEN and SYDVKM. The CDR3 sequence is CASSNPRRDRGNEQFF. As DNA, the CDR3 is TGTGCCAGCAGTAACCCCCGGCGGGACAGGGGCAATGAGCAGTTCTTC.

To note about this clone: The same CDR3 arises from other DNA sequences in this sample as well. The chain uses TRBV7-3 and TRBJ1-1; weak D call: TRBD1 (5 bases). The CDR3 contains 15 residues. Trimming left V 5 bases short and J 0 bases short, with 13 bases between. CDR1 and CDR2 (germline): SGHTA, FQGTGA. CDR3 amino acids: CASSRDSSLNTEAFF. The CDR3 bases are TGTGCCAGCAGCCGAGACAGCTCCCTGAACACTGAAGCTTTCTTT.

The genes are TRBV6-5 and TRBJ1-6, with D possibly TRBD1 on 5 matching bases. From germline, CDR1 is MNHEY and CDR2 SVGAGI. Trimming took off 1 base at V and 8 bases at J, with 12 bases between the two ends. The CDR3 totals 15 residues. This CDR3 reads CASSYLGVRDSPLHF. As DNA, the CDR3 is TGTGCCAGCAGTTACTTAGGGGTTAGAGATTCACCCCTCCACTTT.

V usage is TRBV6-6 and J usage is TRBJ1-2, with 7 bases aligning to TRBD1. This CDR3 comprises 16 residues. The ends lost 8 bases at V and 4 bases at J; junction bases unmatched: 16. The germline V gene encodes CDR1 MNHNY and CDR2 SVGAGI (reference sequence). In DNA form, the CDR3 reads TGTGCCAGCGGAGCGATGGGACAGAAGGTGTTCTATGGCTACACCTTC. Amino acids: CASGAMGQKVFYGYTF.